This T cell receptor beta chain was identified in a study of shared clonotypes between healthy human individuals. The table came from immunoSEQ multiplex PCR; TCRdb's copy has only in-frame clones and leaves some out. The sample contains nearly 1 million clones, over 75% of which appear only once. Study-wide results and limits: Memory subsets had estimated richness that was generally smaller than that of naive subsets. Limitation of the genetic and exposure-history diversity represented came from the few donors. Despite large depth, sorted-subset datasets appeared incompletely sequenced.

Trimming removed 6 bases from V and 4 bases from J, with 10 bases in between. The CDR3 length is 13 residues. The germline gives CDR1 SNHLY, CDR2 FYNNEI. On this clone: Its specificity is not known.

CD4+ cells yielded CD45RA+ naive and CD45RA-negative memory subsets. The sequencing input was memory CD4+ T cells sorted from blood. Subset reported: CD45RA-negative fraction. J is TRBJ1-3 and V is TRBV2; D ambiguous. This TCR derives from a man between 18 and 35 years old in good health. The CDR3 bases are TGTGCCAGCAGCCGGCTGGGGGGAAACACCATATATTTT. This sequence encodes CASSRLGGNTIYF.